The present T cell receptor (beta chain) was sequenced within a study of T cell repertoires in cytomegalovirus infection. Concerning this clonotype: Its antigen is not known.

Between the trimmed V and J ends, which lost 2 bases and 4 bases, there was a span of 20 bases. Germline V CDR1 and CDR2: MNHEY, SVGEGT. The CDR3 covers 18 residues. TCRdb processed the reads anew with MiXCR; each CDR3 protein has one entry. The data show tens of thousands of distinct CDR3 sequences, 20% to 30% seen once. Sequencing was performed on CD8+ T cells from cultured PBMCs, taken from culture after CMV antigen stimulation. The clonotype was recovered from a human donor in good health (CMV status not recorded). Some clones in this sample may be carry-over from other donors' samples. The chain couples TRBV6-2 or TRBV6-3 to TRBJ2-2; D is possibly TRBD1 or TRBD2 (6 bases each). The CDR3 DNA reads TGTGCCAGCAGTTACCTCCAGACAGGAGGGGCGGGCACCGGGGAGCTGTTTTTT. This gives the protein CASSYLQTGGAGTGELFF.